The 14 T cell receptor beta chains listed next were all sequenced from one sample in a study of shared clonotypes between healthy human individuals (dated by TCRdb to 2020 to 2022). Libraries came from the immunoSEQ multiplex PCR assay. TCRdb mirrors the immuneACCESS table, restricted to in-frame sequences. Some clones are absent from its copies; in checked studies, under half trace to an unresolved V gene, and the reason for the others is unknown. Across this sample there are 650,000 to 800,000 clones, with 92% seen only once. The top ten clones comprise 20% to 25% of the sample. CD8 naive samples were CD45RO-negative cells positively selected for CCR7, giving a CD45RA+CCR7+ population that excluded TemRA cells. Sequencing was done on a sample of naive CD8+ T cells sorted from blood. Taken with the paper, the label for cell subset or site translates to: CD45RA+CCR7+. The receptors were sampled from a man aged 25 to 40 in good health.

This chain joins TRBV11-2 and TRBJ2-7; D perhaps matches TRBD2 (6 bases). Germline CDR1 reads SGHAT; CDR2 reads FQNNGV. V dropped 4 bases and J dropped 3 bases, with 16 bases sitting between them. This CDR3 region has 15 residues. This chain's CDR3 is CASSWGVPPHYEQYF. The CDR3, as DNA: TGTGCCAGCAGCTGGGGGGTACCCCCCCACTACGAGCAGTACTTC.

This clone appeared a few times. The rearrangement links TRBV9 to TRBJ1-2, with 9 positions matching TRBD1. In germline, CDR1 is SGDLS, CDR2 YYNGEE. The CDR3 runs to 16 residues. V shed 3 bases, J shed 3 bases, and the junction held 9 bases outside the gene matches. This chain's CDR3 is CASSGNVGQGYYGYTF. In nucleotides, the CDR3 is TGTGCCAGCAGCGGAAACGTGGGACAGGGATACTATGGCTACACCTTC.

The chain combines TRBV7-9 with TRBJ2-1, with D possibly TRBD2 on 5 matching bases. CDR1 SEHNR and CDR2 FQNEAQ come from the germline V gene (reference sequence). The V end lost 0 bases, the J end lost 7 bases, and 16 bases lay between the germline ends. This CDR3 is 16 amino acids long. The CDR3 here is CASSLAGTLRRNEQFF. The CDR3, as DNA: TGTGCCAGCAGCTTAGCGGGAACCCTCCGGAGGAATGAGCAGTTCTTC.

The chain links TRBV6-5 to TRBJ2-1, with a weak D call TRBD2 (5 bases). This CDR3 contains 15 residues. Germline values: CDR1 MNHEY, CDR2 SVGAGI. V lost 6 bases and J lost 5, with 17 bases in between. The CDR3 protein is CASSPVSGVNNEQFF. The CDR3 DNA follows: TGTGCCAGCAGCCCTGTCAGCGGTGTTAACAATGAGCAGTTCTTC.

This clone was found once. The CDR3 coding sequence is TGTGCCAGCAGTTTGGGGACAGGCTCCTACGAGCAGTACTTC. It translates to CASSLGTGSYEQYF. The gene calls are TRBV28 and TRBJ2-7; 8 bases are shared with TRBD1. Germline loops: CDR1 MDHEN, CDR2 SYDVKM. Unmatched junction bases numbered 1, after V lost 3 bases and J lost 0 bases. The CDR3 totals 14 residues.

The V call is TRBV27, the J call TRBJ2-7; TRBD2 agrees at 12 bases. CDR3 size: 17 residues. Germline assignment: CDR1 MNHEY and CDR2 SMNVEV (reference sequence). V gave up 4 bases and J gave up 5 bases; unmatched junction bases: 12. CDR3 coding DNA: TGTGCCAGCAGTTCTCCTATTTCGGGGACTAGCGGGCACGAGCAGTACTTC. As protein: CASSSPISGTSGHEQYF.

The gene calls are TRBV2 and TRBJ2-1, with D uncertain. V was shortened by 6 bases and J by 3 bases, with 9 bases between the two germline ends. Per germline, CDR1 SNHLY and CDR2 FYNNEI. This CDR3 comprises 13 residues. The CDR3 here is CASRIKGYNEQFF. Written as DNA, the CDR3 is TGTGCCAGCAGGATTAAGGGCTACAATGAGCAGTTCTTC.

The chain combines TRBV7-8 with TRBJ2-1; TRBD1 is a possible D gene (5 bases). CDR1 SGHVS and CDR2 FQNEAQ come from the germline V gene. Deletions cut 2 bases from V and 9 bases from J, with 11 bases between. The length of the CDR3 is 13 residues. In DNA form, the CDR3 reads TGTGCCAGCAGCTTAAATCAGGGTATTGAGCAGTTCTTC. Amino acid sequence: CASSLNQGIEQFF.

The genes are TRBV28 and TRBJ2-7; possibly TRBD2 for D (6 bases). Germline V gene sequence: CDR1 MDHEN, CDR2 SYDVKM. CDR3 length: 16 amino acids. V dropped 4 bases and J dropped 0 bases, with 16 bases sitting between them. The CDR3 DNA is TGTGCCAGCAGTTCCCCTTTTAGCGGATTCTCCTACGAGCAGTACTTC. Translating gives CASSSPFSGFSYEQYF. Full variable domain (missing parts from reference TRBV28 and TRBJ2-7): DVKVTQSSRYLVKRTGEKVFLECVQDMDHENMFWYRQDPGLGLRLIYFSYDVKMKEKGDIPEGYSVSREKKERFSLILESASTNQTSMYLCASSSPFSGFSYEQYFGPGTRLTVT.

The chain uses TRBV7-3 and TRBJ2-3; 8 nucleotides agree with TRBD2. Germline lookup yields CDR1 SGHTA and CDR2 FQGTGA. J was trimmed by 1 base and V by 2 bases; bases with no gene match: 14. The CDR3 runs to 19 residues. CDR3 sequence: CASSLDPIAGRGGTDTQYF. The DNA for the CDR3 is TGTGCCAGCAGCTTAGATCCAATAGCGGGAAGGGGGGGCACAGATACGCAGTATTTT.

A single count supports this clone. The V call is TRBV5-1, the J call TRBJ1-1; no clear D gene. Between the trimmed V and J ends, which lost 4 bases and 8 bases, there was a span of 21 bases. The CDR3 runs to 15 residues. Germline assignment: CDR1 SGHRS and CDR2 YFSETQ. CDR3 loop: CASSVSLGRSVEAFF. In DNA form, the CDR3 reads TGCGCCAGCAGCGTTAGTCTTGGGCGGTCCGTGGAAGCTTTCTTT.

V is TRBV29-1 and J is TRBJ2-1; D not resolved. V lost 3 bases and J 1 base, leaving 7 bases between the germline ends. Germline CDR1 is SQVTM and CDR2 is ANQGSEA. The CDR3 is 13 residues long. This CDR3 reads CSVEGWSYNEQFF. CDR3 sequence (DNA): TGCAGCGTTGAGGGCTGGTCCTACAATGAGCAGTTCTTC.

The rearrangement links TRBV7-9 to TRBJ2-1, with 7 bases identical to TRBD2. Trimming took 2 bases from V and 8 from J; bases not matched to a gene: 3. CDR3 length: 13 amino acids. Looked up from germline, CDR1 is SEHNR and CDR2 is FQNEAQ (reference sequence). This CDR3 is CASSLLRGDEQFF. CDR3 DNA sequence: TGTGCCAGCAGCTTACTCCGGGGGGATGAGCAGTTCTTC.

The chain couples TRBV27 to TRBJ2-7; TRBD2 might be the D (6 bases). The CDR3 is 14 residues long. Trimming shortened V by 6 bases and J by 3 bases, and 15 bases separated the two germline ends. The germline V gene encodes CDR1 MNHEY and CDR2 SMNVEV (reference sequence). The DNA of the CDR3 is TGTGCCAGCAGACTAGCCCAATCATACTACGAGCAGTACTTC. Amino acids: CASRLAQSYYEQYF.